This entry lists 10 T cell receptor beta chains sequenced from one sample in a study of blood T cell repertoires in COVID-19. Only in-frame clones appear in the TCRdb table, and some are missing; sequencing was by immunoSEQ multiplex PCR. The sample consists of 60,000 to 65,000 clones, around nine tenths of them appearing once. Sequencing used peripheral blood. These receptors were collected from an elderly woman with active COVID-19.

The chain joins TRBV20-1 to TRBJ2-5; 8 bases fit TRBD1. V gave up 3 bases and J gave up 3 bases; unmatched junction bases: 3. CDR3 size: 13 residues. Germline-derived CDR1 and CDR2 are DFQATT and SNEGSKA (reference sequence). CDR3 bases: TGCAGTGCTAGTGGGACAGGAAAAGAGACCCAGTACTTC. Translated, it gives CSASGTGKETQYF.

The rearrangement joins TRBV19 to TRBJ2-2; 13 bases are shared with TRBD2. V lost 0 bases and J lost 2; bases outside the gene matches: 9. CDR1 is LNHDA, CDR2 SQIVND, per germline (reference sequence). This CDR3 region has 20 residues. The CDR3 DNA reads as TGTGCCAGTAGTATAGATCCTCCGGGACTAGCGGGACTAAACACCGGGGAGCTGTTTTTT. This translates into CASSIDPPGLAGLNTGELFF.

The rearrangement links TRBV18 to TRBJ2-1; TRBD2 matches 8 bases. This CDR3 comprises 13 residues. Germline V gives CDR1 KGHSH, CDR2 LQKENI. Trimming removed 3 bases from V and 8 bases from J; junction bases left unmatched: 3. CDR3 region: CASSPAGGHEQFF. CDR3 DNA: TGTGCCAGCTCACCTGCGGGGGGCCATGAGCAGTTCTTC.

This clone was recorded only once. The J gene is TRBJ2-7, the V gene TRBV20-1; 11 positions match TRBD2. V dropped 3 bases and J dropped 0; count of bases not matched to a gene: 1. In germline, CDR1 is DFQATT, CDR2 SNEGSKA (reference sequence). The CDR3 is 14 residues long. The CDR3 loop reads CSASGLAGSYEQYF. DNA for the CDR3: TGCAGTGCTAGTGGACTAGCGGGCTCCTACGAGCAGTACTTC.

The rearrangement joins TRBV7-9 to TRBJ2-1; 10 bases fit TRBD2. Germline CDR1 and CDR2: SEHNR and FQNEAQ (reference sequence). This CDR3 comprises 19 residues. V was clipped by 0 bases and J by 5 bases; unmatched bases: 13. The CDR3 reads CASSLALLASGRADNEQFF. The CDR3 DNA follows: TGTGCCAGCAGCTTAGCGTTGTTGGCTAGCGGGAGAGCCGACAATGAGCAGTTCTTC.

This chain connects TRBV11-2 to TRBJ1-6; 8 bases fit TRBD1. The ends lost 5 bases at V and 6 bases at J; junction bases unmatched: 12. The CDR3 runs to 17 residues. Germline-derived CDR1 and CDR2 are SGHAT and FQNNGV. The CDR3 DNA is TGTGCCAGCAGCATAGCCACGACAGGGGTGCCTAATTCACCCCTCCACTTT. Protein product: CASSIATTGVPNSPLHF.

CDR3 amino acids: CASSRGLAGEYQETQYF. CDR3 DNA sequence: TGTGCCAGCAGCCGTGGACTAGCGGGGGAATACCAAGAGACCCAGTACTTC. The chain employs TRBV3-1 (or the pseudogene TRBV3-2) and TRBJ2-5; 13 positions agree with TRBD2. This CDR3 spans 17 amino acids. CDR1 LGHDT and CDR2 YNNKEL come from the germline V gene (reference sequence). The ends lost 4 bases at V and 0 bases at J; junction bases unmatched: 5.

The CDR3 region has the DNA TGTGCCAGTAGTCCCCATGGGAGGGACACGCAAGAGACCCAGTACTTC. This sequence encodes CASSPHGRDTQETQYF. The rearrangement links TRBV19 to TRBJ2-5; the D gene is possibly TRBD2 (7 bases). Germline CDR1 is LNHDA and CDR2 is SQIVND (reference sequence). This CDR3 has 16 residues. The V gene lost 5 bases and the J gene lost 2 bases, with 18 bases spanning the gap.

The chain carries TRBV3-1 (or the pseudogene TRBV3-2) and TRBJ2-5; D unclear. Germline V lookup: CDR1 LGHDT, CDR2 YNNKEL (reference sequence). Trimming removed 1 base from V and 4 bases from J, with 13 bases in between. This CDR3 has 15 amino acids. In nucleotides, the CDR3 is TGTGCCAGCAGCCAAGCATCTTCTACGGGAGAGACCCAGTACTTC. Residues: CASSQASSTGETQYF.

The chain employs TRBV19 and TRBJ1-5, with TRBD1 matching 9 bases. Germline V gene lookup returns CDR1 LNHDA and CDR2 SQIVND (reference sequence). This CDR3 is 15 amino acids long. V shed 7 bases, J shed 5 bases, and the junction held 9 bases outside the gene matches. CDR3 in DNA: TGTGCCAGTAACAGGGGGCAAGGGACAGATCAGCCCCAGCATTTT. It translates to CASNRGQGTDQPQHF.